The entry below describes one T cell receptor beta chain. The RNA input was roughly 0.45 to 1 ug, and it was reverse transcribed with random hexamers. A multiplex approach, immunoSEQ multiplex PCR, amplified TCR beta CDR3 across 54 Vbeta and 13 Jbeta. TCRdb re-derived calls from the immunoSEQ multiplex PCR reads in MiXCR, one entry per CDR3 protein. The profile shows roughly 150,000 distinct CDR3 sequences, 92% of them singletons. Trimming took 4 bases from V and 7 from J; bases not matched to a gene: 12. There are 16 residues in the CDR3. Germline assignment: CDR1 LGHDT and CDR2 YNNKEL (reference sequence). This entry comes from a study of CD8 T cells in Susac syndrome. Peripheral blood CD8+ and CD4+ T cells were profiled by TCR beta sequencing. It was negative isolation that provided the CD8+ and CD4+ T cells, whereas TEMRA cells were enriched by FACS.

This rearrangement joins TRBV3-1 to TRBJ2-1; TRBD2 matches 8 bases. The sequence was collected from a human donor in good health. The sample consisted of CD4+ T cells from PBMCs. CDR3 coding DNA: TGTGCCAGCAGCCCTTTAGTTAGCGGGATCAGGAATGAGCAGTTCTTC. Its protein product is CASSPLVSGIRNEQFF.